The clone carrying this T cell receptor beta chain was seen just once. What it binds is unknown. Likely unrecorded immune exposures existed in these nominally healthy donors. These data belong to a study of cytomegalovirus exposure and HLA in healthy donors. Study-wide findings and caveats: Among TCR beta chains of equal frequency, HLA-associated ones were more clonally expanded in a later analysis. The study recorded fewer than 200 TCR beta chains that were cytomegalovirus-associated.

CDR3 length: 12 residues. Germline values: CDR1 KGHSH, CDR2 LQKENI. The V end lost 3 bases, the J end lost 8 bases, and 8 bases lay between the germline ends. The PCR had 60 Vbeta and 13 Jbeta primers. Authors' analysis steps: Roughly 11 million shared chains were among 80 million or so unique TCR beta chains counted in a later analysis. Method: immunoSEQ multiplex PCR; TCRdb's copy keeps in-frame clones and lacks some. Clonal size and the V and J genes are those of that table, whereas D and trimming came from the DNA. The sample carries about 160,000 clones, less than 80% recorded once. The chain uses TRBV18 and TRBJ2-4; D is perhaps TRBD2 (5 bases). The receptor was derived from a man aged 40-55 years in good health and CMV-seronegative. Sequencing was carried out using PBMCs. The CDR3 nucleotides are TGTGCCAGCTCACCCAGCGGTGACATTCAGTACTTC. Its translation is CASSPSGDIQYF.